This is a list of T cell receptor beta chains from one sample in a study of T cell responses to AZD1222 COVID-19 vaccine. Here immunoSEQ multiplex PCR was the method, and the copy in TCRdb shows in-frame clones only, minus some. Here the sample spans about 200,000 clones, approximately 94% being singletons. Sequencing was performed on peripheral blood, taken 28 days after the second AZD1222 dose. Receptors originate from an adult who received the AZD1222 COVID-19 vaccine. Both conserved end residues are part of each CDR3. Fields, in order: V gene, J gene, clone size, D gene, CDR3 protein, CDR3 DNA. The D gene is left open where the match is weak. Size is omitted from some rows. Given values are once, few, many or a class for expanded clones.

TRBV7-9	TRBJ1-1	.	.	CASSLTDSPNTEAFF	TGTGCCAGCAGCTTAACAGACAGCCCAAACACTGAAGCTTTCTTT
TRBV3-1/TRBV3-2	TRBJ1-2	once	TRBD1	CASSPGQGSAYGYTF	TGTGCCAGCAGCCCCGGACAGGGGAGTGCCTATGGCTACACCTTC
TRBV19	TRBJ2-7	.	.	CASSPGPNYEQYF	TGTGCCAGTAGTCCAGGGCCAAACTACGAGCAGTACTTC
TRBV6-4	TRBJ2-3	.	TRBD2	CASSVLPFSGGADTQYF	TGTGCCAGCAGTGTCCTCCCGTTCAGCGGGGGGGCAGATACGCAGTATTTT
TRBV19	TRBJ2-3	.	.	CASRRQDTQYF	TGTGCCAGTAGACGACAGGATACGCAGTATTTT
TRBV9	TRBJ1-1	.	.	CASSVNGAEGTEAFF	TGTGCCAGCAGCGTAAATGGGGCGGAGGGCACTGAAGCTTTCTTT
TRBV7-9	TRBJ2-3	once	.	CASSPGQQSDTQYF	TGTGCCAGCAGCCCCGGACAGCAGTCAGATACGCAGTATTTT
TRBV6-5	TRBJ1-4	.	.	CASQIGVGEKLFF	TGTGCCAGCCAGATAGGGGTAGGGGAAAAACTGTTTTTT
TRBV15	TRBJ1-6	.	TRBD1	CATSPPQGRNSPLHF	TGTGCCACCAGCCCCCCACAGGGGAGGAATTCACCCCTCCACTTT
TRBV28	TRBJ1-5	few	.	CASRSPDGVVDTSNQPQHF	TGTGCCAGCAGGTCACCGGACGGGGTGGTGGACACTAGCAATCAGCCCCAGCATTTT
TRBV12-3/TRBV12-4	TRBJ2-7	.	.	CASSLRGDEQYF	TGTGCCAGCAGTTTAAGGGGGGACGAGCAGTACTTC
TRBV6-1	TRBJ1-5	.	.	CASSEIQDSNQPQHF	TGTGCCAGCAGTGAAATACAAGATAGCAATCAGCCCCAGCATTTT
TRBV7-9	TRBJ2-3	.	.	CASIYPGRRGICTDTQYF	TGTGCCAGCATCTACCCAGGTAGGCGGGGCATATGCACAGATACGCAGTATTTT
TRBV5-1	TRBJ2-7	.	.	CASSSSTDTYEQYF	TGCGCCAGCAGCTCCTCGACAGATACCTACGAGCAGTACTTC
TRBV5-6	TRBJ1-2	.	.	CASSPWGTYGYTF	TGTGCCAGCAGCCCGTGGGGGACCTATGGCTACACCTTC
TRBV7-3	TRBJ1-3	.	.	CASSEAPGSGTIYF	TGTGCCAGCAGCGAGGCCCCGGGAAGTGGCACCATATATTTT
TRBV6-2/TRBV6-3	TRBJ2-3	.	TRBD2	CASSSRLAGGSPDTQYF	TGTGCCAGCAGTTCCCGACTAGCGGGGGGCTCGCCAGATACGCAGTATTTT
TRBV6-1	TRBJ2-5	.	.	CASSETETQYF	TGTGCCAGCAGTGAAACCGAGACCCAGTACTTC
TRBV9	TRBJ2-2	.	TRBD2	CASSSHRGDPANTGELFF	TGTGCCAGCAGCTCACACCGGGGGGACCCCGCGAACACCGGGGAGCTGTTTTTT
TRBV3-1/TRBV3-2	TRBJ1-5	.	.	CASSQDLRNQPQHF	TGTGCCAGCAGCCAAGATTTACGCAATCAGCCCCAGCATTTT
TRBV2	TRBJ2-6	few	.	CASITEISGANVLTF	TGTGCCAGCATCACGGAGATCTCTGGGGCCAACGTCCTGACTTTC
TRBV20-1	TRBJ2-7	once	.	CSALKYEQYF	TGCAGTGCTCTGAAATACGAGCAGTACTTC